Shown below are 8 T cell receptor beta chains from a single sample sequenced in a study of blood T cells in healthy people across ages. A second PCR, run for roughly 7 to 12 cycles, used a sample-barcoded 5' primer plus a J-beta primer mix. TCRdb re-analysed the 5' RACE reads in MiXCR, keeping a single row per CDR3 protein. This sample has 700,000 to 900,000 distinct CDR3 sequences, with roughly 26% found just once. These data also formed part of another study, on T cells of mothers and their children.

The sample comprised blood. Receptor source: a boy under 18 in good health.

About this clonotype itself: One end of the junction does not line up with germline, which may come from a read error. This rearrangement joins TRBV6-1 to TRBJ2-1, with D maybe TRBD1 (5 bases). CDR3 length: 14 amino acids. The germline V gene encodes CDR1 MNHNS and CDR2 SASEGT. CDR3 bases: TGTGCCAGCAGTGTAAGGGGCGTGGACAACGAGCAGTTCTTC. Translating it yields CASSVRGVDNEQFF.

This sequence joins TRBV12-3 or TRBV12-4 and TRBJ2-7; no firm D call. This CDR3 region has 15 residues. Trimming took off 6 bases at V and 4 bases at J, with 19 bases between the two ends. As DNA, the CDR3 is TGTGCCAGCAGCCTACCGGGCAGCGCGACTTACGAGCAGTACTTC. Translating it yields CASSLPGSATYEQYF.

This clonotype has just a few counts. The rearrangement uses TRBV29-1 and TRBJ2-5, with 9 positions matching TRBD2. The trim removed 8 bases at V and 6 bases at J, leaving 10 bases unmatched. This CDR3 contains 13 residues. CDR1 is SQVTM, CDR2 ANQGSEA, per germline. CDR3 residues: CSSRLAGRKTQYF. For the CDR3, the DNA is TGCAGCTCGCGGCTAGCGGGGAGGAAGACCCAGTACTTC.

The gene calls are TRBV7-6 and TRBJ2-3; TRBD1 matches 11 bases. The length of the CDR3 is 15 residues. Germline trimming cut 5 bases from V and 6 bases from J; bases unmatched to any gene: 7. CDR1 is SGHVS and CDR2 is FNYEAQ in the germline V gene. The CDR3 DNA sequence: TGTGCCAGCAGCAAGGGCGGACAGGGGGCCGATACGCAGTATTTT. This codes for CASSKGGQGADTQYF.

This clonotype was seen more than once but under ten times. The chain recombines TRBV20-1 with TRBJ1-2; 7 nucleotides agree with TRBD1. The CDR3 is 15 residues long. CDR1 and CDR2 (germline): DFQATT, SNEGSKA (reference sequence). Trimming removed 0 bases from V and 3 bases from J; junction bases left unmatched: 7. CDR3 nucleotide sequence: TGCAGTGCTAGAGACCCGACAGGGCGCGACTATGGCTACACCTTC. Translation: CSARDPTGRDYGYTF.

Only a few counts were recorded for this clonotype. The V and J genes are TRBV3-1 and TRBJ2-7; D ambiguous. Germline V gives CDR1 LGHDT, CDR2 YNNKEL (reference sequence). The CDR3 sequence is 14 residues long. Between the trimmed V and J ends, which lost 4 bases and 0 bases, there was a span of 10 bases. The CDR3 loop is CASSRLGTSYEQYF. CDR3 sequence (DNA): TGTGCCAGCAGCCGCCTGGGCACCTCCTACGAGCAGTACTTC.

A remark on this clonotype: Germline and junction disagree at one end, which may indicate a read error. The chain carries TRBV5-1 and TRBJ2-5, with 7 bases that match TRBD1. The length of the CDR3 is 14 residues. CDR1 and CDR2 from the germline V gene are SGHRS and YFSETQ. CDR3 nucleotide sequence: TGCGCCAACAGCCCCGGACAGGCCCAAGAGACCCAGTACTTC. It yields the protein CANSPGQAQETQYF.

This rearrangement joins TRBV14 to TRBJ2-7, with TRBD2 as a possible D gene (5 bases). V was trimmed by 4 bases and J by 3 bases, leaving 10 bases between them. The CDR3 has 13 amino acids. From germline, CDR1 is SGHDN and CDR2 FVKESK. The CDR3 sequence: CASSRENSYEQYF. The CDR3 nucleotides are TGTGCCAGCAGCCGGGAGAACAGCTACGAGCAGTACTTC.